The rows below give T cell receptor beta chains drawn from one sample of a study of T cell changes during pregnancy in multiple sclerosis. Produced via immunoSEQ multiplex PCR; TCRdb's table is partial and in-frame only. The data hold 70,000 to 95,000 clones, with 93% observed a single time. The specimen comprised peripheral blood, sampled in the second trimester of pregnancy. The receptor source for this set is a female donor with multiple sclerosis, enrolled in a pregnancy study. Both conserved end residues are part of each CDR3. The order of the fields is J gene, clone size, D gene, V gene, CDR3 DNA, CDR3 protein. The D gene is left open where the match is weak. Size values are once, few and many counts, or a class for expanded clones, and some rows have none.

TRBJ2-7	NA	TRBD1	TRBV14	TGTGCCAGCAGCTTGGGACAGGGGACCTACGAGCAGTACTTC	CASSLGQGTYEQYF
TRBJ2-7	NA	NA	TRBV10-3	TGTGCCATCAGTGGGTCCGGGGGAACCAACGAGCAGTACTTC	CAISGSGGTNEQYF
TRBJ2-5	NA	NA	TRBV14	TGTGCCAGCAGCAATCGGGGGTTTAGGCAAGAGACCCAGTACTTC	CASSNRGFRQETQYF
TRBJ1-1	NA	NA	TRBV19	TGTGCCAGTAGTTCCCGACAGTCTGCTAGGAACACTGAAGCTTTCTTT	CASSSRQSARNTEAFF
TRBJ2-3	NA	TRBD2	TRBV5-6	TGTGCCAGCAGCTTGTTAGCGGGGCCGACAGATACGCAGTATTTT	CASSLLAGPTDTQYF
TRBJ1-2	NA	NA	TRBV28	TGTGCCAGCAGTTTCCCCCCCGGCAGGGCGGGCTACACCTTC	CASSFPPGRAGYTF
TRBJ1-6	NA	NA	TRBV7-3	TGTGCCAGCAGCTCATCGAGGGTCGCCAATTCACCCCTCCACTTT	CASSSSRVANSPLHF
TRBJ2-7	NA	NA	TRBV15	TGTGCCACCAGCGGGGCGCCGCCCTACGAGCAGTACTTC	CATSGAPPYEQYF
TRBJ2-7	NA	TRBD1	TRBV6-6	TGTGCCAGCAGTGGTCCGGGACAGTCGAACGAGCAGTACTTC	CASSGPGQSNEQYF
TRBJ1-2	NA	TRBD1	TRBV18	TGTGCCAGCTCACCTTTTACCCCGGACAGGGCGAACTATGGCTACACCTTC	CASSPFTPDRANYGYTF
TRBJ2-1	NA	NA	TRBV5-5	TGTGCCAGCAGCCGCGACTCCTTCTCCTACAATGAGCAGTTCTTC	CASSRDSFSYNEQFF
TRBJ2-2	NA	TRBD2	TRBV9	TGTGCCAGCAGCGTAGCTACGGGACTAAGAACCGGGGAGCTGTTTTTT	CASSVATGLRTGELFF
TRBJ2-2	NA	TRBD1	TRBV9	TGTGCCAGCAGCGCCCCCGGGACAGGGGTTCTCGGGGAGCTGTTTTTT	CASSAPGTGVLGELFF
TRBJ2-1	once	TRBD2	TRBV19	TGTGCCAGTAGCCCGCCGGGGGGGACTCCCTACAATGAGCAGTTCTTC	CASSPPGGTPYNEQFF
TRBJ2-1	NA	TRBD1	TRBV6-4	TGTGCCAGCAGTGACTCCCCTGACAGGGGCGATGAGCAGTTCTTC	CASSDSPDRGDEQFF
TRBJ1-2	NA	TRBD1	TRBV5-1	TGCGCCAGCAGCCTCGACAGGGACGGGGAGACCTTC	CASSLDRDGETF
TRBJ2-1	NA	TRBD2	TRBV18	TGTGCCAGCTCACCACCGTCGGGGGAAGTGGCGGGGGGGCCGTTGAATGAGCAGTTCTTC	CASSPPSGEVAGGPLNEQFF
TRBJ2-1	NA	NA	TRBV9	TGTGCCAGCAGCTCCACAGGGGGGGCTGATGAGCAGTTCTTC	CASSSTGGADEQFF
TRBJ2-3	NA	TRBD2	TRBV18	TGTGCCAGCTCCCGGGTAGCGGGTGCCCCAGATACGCAGTATTTT	CASSRVAGAPDTQYF
TRBJ2-3	NA	TRBD1	TRBV28	TGTGCCAGCGGACAGGGCTCCTGGTACACGCAGTATTTT	CASGQGSWYTQYF
TRBJ2-2	NA	NA	TRBV27	TGTGCCAGCAGTTGGGGAGGAGCGTCTCCCGGGGAGCTGTTTTTT	CASSWGGASPGELFF
TRBJ1-6	NA	NA	TRBV11-2	TGTGCCAGCAGCTACGAACAGCTTATAAATTCACCCCTCCACTTT	CASSYEQLINSPLHF
TRBJ2-7	NA	NA	TRBV10-3	TGTGCCATCAGTCTGGACAGCTACGAGCAGTACTTC	CAISLDSYEQYF
TRBJ2-5	NA	NA	TRBV9	TGTGCCAGCAGCGTACACGGAGGGGTGGAGACCCAGTACTTC	CASSVHGGVETQYF
TRBJ2-3	NA	NA	TRBV6-5	TGTGCCAGCAGTTATACGCGGAGCACAGATACGCAGTATTTT	CASSYTRSTDTQYF
TRBJ2-7	NA	TRBD1	TRBV11-2	TGTGCCAGCAGCCCGGACAGGGTCAACGAGCAGTACTTC	CASSPDRVNEQYF
TRBJ1-2	NA	TRBD1	TRBV18	TGTGCCACCACCCTCCTGCCGGGACAGGGCGGGGGCTATGGCTACACCTTC	CATTLLPGQGGGYGYTF
TRBJ1-4	NA	NA	TRBV29-1	TGCAGCGTTGGTTGGCCTAATGAAAAACTGTTTTTT	CSVGWPNEKLFF
TRBJ2-7	NA	NA	TRBV7-9	TGTGCCAGCAGCTTGCGCGGGACGCGGTCCTACGAGCAGTACTTC	CASSLRGTRSYEQYF
TRBJ1-5	NA	TRBD1	TRBV6-1	TGTGCCAGCAGGAGACAGGGGGCTGTCGGACAGCCCCAGCATTTT	CASRRQGAVGQPQHF
TRBJ2-1	NA	TRBD2	TRBV7-9	TGTGCCAGCAGCTTAGAGCGGGGGGGCTACAATGAGCAGTTCTTC	CASSLERGGYNEQFF
TRBJ1-2	NA	NA	TRBV19	TGTGCCAGTACCAATGGGAGGGGCTATGGCTACACCTTC	CASTNGRGYGYTF
TRBJ1-2	NA	NA	TRBV11-2	TGTGCCAGCAGCTTGGCCGGGGTTCCTGGCTACACCTTC	CASSLAGVPGYTF
TRBJ2-7	NA	TRBD2	TRBV10-3	TGTGCCATCAGTGAGTCGGCGGCGGGGGAGTACGAGCAGTACTTC	CAISESAAGEYEQYF
TRBJ2-7	once	NA	TRBV6-1	TGTGCCAGCAGTGATAGACAGGCATTCTACGAGCAGTACTTC	CASSDRQAFYEQYF
TRBJ2-3	NA	TRBD2	TRBV6-1	TGTGCCAGCAATCCCCTAGCGGGGGGGTCAGATACGCAGTATTTT	CASNPLAGGSDTQYF
TRBJ1-4	NA	TRBD1	TRBV7-9	TGTGCCAGCAGCTTAGAAAATACAGGGGGCGCCTTCGATGAAAAACTGTTTTTT	CASSLENTGGAFDEKLFF